These 18 T cell receptor beta chains came from one sample sequenced in a study of control samples from healthy donors and cancer patients. Sequencing was performed with immunoSEQ multiplex PCR; in TCRdb, only in-frame clones are kept and a portion is missing. The sample yields about 140,000 clones, 91% seen once. The sequenced sample consisted of blood. The source of these receptors is a man aged 18 to 35 in good health.

This sequence joins TRBV28 and TRBJ1-6, with 7 bases fitting TRBD1. Germline CDR1 and CDR2: MDHEN and SYDVKM. This CDR3 contains 14 residues. V lost 5 bases and J lost 9; bases outside the gene matches: 7. The CDR3 spells CASSADREGSPLHF. DNA of the CDR3: TGTGCCAGCAGTGCCGACAGGGAGGGTTCACCCCTCCACTTT.

This chain joins TRBV2 and TRBJ2-5; D not resolved. The germline V gene has CDR1 SNHLY and CDR2 FYNNEI. CDR3 size: 14 residues. Trimming removed 5 bases at V and 2 bases at J, with 12 bases between. This CDR3 reads CASSPTTFQETQYF. For the CDR3, the DNA is TGTGCCAGCAGTCCGACGACTTTTCAAGAGACCCAGTACTTC.

The J gene is TRBJ2-3, the V gene TRBV19; possibly TRBD2 for D (5 bases). CDR1 and CDR2 from the germline V gene are LNHDA and SQIVND (reference sequence). The CDR3 length is 14 residues. V gave up 4 bases and J gave up 1 base, with 9 bases separating them. The CDR3 DNA reads TGTGCCAGTAGTAGAGCCGGGGGCACAGATACGCAGTATTTT. Encoded protein: CASSRAGGTDTQYF.

This chain uses TRBV4-1 with TRBJ2-7; TRBD1 matches 9 bases. V trimming: 4 bases; J trimming: 7 bases; junction bases outside the gene matches: 14. Germline V gene lookup returns CDR1 MGHRA and CDR2 YSYEKL. CDR3 length: 16 amino acids. CDR3 coding DNA: TGCGCCAGCAGCCCACTAACCGGGACAGGGTATGGGGAGCAGTACTTC. As protein: CASSPLTGTGYGEQYF.

The chain combines TRBV7-6 with TRBJ2-7; 10 bases align to TRBD1. Per the germline V gene, CDR1 is SGHVS and CDR2 is FNYEAQ. J lost 3 bases, V lost 4 bases, and 6 bases had no gene match. CDR3 size: 15 residues. The CDR3 is CASSSYRDRGYEQYF. CDR3 nucleotides: TGTGCCAGCAGCTCGTACCGGGACAGGGGCTACGAGCAGTACTTC.

The genes are TRBV19 and TRBJ2-3; D may be TRBD1 (5 bases). CDR1 LNHDA and CDR2 SQIVND come from the germline V gene (reference sequence). The V end was cut by 4 bases, the J end by 2 bases, with 13 bases between. This CDR3 comprises 15 residues. CDR3 sequence: CASSSPQGYTDTQYF. Here the CDR3 DNA reads TGTGCCAGTAGTAGCCCCCAGGGTTACACAGATACGCAGTATTTT.

The chain carries TRBV6-5 and TRBJ2-7; 7 nucleotides match TRBD1. Germline assignment: CDR1 MNHEY and CDR2 SVGAGI. The CDR3 extends over 12 amino acids. Trimming at V came to 5 bases and at J to 6 bases, leaving 4 bases not matched to a gene. The CDR3 here is CASSTQGPEQYF. The CDR3 nucleotides are TGTGCCAGCAGTACACAGGGGCCCGAGCAGTACTTC.

The chain carries TRBV3-1 (or the pseudogene TRBV3-2) and TRBJ2-3; no definite D call. Germline V gene sequence: CDR1 LGHDT, CDR2 YNNKEL (reference sequence). The V end lost 5 bases, the J end lost 2 bases, and 8 bases lay between the germline ends. The CDR3 is 13 amino acids. The CDR3 reads CASSATLTDTQYF. CDR3 coding DNA: TGTGCCAGCAGCGCTACTCTCACAGATACGCAGTATTTT.

CDR3 region: CASTIAGTANYGYTF. The CDR3 bases are TGTGCCAGCACCATCGCCGGGACAGCTAACTATGGCTACACCTTC. The chain is built from TRBV3-1 (or the pseudogene TRBV3-2) and TRBJ1-2; 7 bases align to TRBD1. This CDR3 contains 15 residues. Trimming removed 7 bases from V and 0 bases from J; junction bases left unmatched: 8. Looked up from germline, CDR1 is LGHDT and CDR2 is YNNKEL (reference sequence).

This chain joins TRBV6-5 and TRBJ2-1, with D unclear. The V end was cut by 5 bases, the J end by 9 bases, with 14 bases between. Germline assignment: CDR1 MNHEY and CDR2 SVGAGI. This CDR3 has 13 amino acids. The CDR3 is CASSNPLAPEQFF. CDR3 nucleotide sequence: TGTGCCAGCAGTAACCCCCTCGCACCTGAGCAGTTCTTC.

This chain joins TRBV12-5 and TRBJ1-1, with D possibly matching TRBD1 (5 bases). Trimming took 1 base from V and 1 from J, leaving 13 bases between them. Germline-derived CDR1 and CDR2 are LGHNT and FRNRAP. CDR3 length: 16 amino acids. CDR3 amino acids: CASGLGPGWGNTEAFF. The CDR3 bases are TGTGCTAGTGGTTTGGGCCCAGGGTGGGGGAACACTGAAGCTTTCTTT.

This sequence joins TRBV25-1 and TRBJ2-7; TRBD2 aligns across 15 bases. Trimming removed 4 bases from V and 2 bases from J; junction bases left unmatched: 0. The CDR3 runs 15 residues. Germline V gene lookup returns CDR1 MGHDK and CDR2 SYGVNS. The CDR3 DNA reads TGTGCCAGCAGTGGGACTAGCGGGGGGGCCTACGAGCAGTACTTC. As protein: CASSGTSGGAYEQYF.

This clone was counted a single time. The chain recombines TRBV6-2 or TRBV6-3 with TRBJ1-2; 7 bases fit TRBD1. The germline gives CDR1 MNHEY, CDR2 SVGEGT. The V segment lost 1 base and the J segment 4 bases; nucleotides outside the gene matches: 3. The CDR3 length is 14 residues. The CDR3 sequence: CASSYWAGGYGYTF. For the CDR3, the DNA is TGTGCCAGCAGTTACTGGGCAGGGGGCTATGGCTACACCTTC.

V is TRBV6-5 and J is TRBJ2-3; D is uncertain. The CDR3 spans 14 residues. V lost 8 bases and J lost 2, with 14 bases in between. CDR1 and CDR2 (germline): MNHEY, SVGAGI. In nucleotides, the CDR3 is TGTGCCAGCCTCCAGAAGGTACCCACAGATACGCAGTATTTT. This encodes CASLQKVPTDTQYF.

The table lists this clone with a count of one. The rearrangement joins TRBV25-1 to TRBJ1-3, with D hard to call. The V gene's germline CDR1 is MGHDK and CDR2 SYGVNS. The CDR3 length is 14 residues. Trimming shortened V by 3 bases and J by 2 bases, and 8 bases separated the two germline ends. The CDR3 loop is CASSDRGTGNTIYF. CDR3 DNA sequence: TGTGCCAGCAGTGATCGAGGGACTGGAAACACCATATATTTT.

V gene TRBV3-1 (or the pseudogene TRBV3-2) combines with J gene TRBJ2-5; 8 bases are a match to TRBD1. Germline V CDR1 and CDR2: LGHDT, YNNKEL (reference sequence). This CDR3 is built from 15 residues. V dropped 4 bases and J dropped 2; count of bases not matched to a gene: 6. The CDR3 loop is CASSLSGGPQETQYF. The CDR3 DNA sequence: TGTGCCAGCAGCCTCTCAGGGGGCCCTCAAGAGACCCAGTACTTC.

This chain joins TRBV6-5 and TRBJ2-7; unclear D gene. V lost 2 bases and J lost 0, with 8 bases in between. From germline, CDR1 is MNHEY and CDR2 SVGAGI. This CDR3 spans 14 amino acids. For the CDR3, the DNA is TGTGCCAGCAGTTACGTCGAGGACTCCTACGAGCAGTACTTC. Protein product: CASSYVEDSYEQYF.

CDR3 amino acids: CASSEHLLRNQPQHF. Here the CDR3 DNA reads TGTGCCAGCAGTGAACACCTTCTTAGGAATCAGCCCCAGCATTTT. The V call is TRBV6-1, the J call TRBJ1-5; D gene ambiguous. This CDR3 is 15 amino acids long. CDR1 MNHNS and CDR2 SASEGT come from the germline V gene. Trimming shortened V by 2 bases and J by 4 bases, and 12 bases separated the two germline ends.